This T cell receptor (beta chain) was profiled in a study of blood T cell repertoires in COVID-19. Across the study: The origin of the acute and convalescent COVID-19 samples was the United States, Italy and Spain.

Methods used by the authors: The authors estimated nucleated cell counts from reference gene primer amplification. Repertoires were generated with immunoSEQ multiplex PCR, while TCRdb's copy carries only in-frame clones and drops some. D and trimming come from the DNA, and the V and J calls and clone size come from that table. This sample carries about 91,000 clones, 75% to 85% of them seen once, and the ten largest clones take around 24%. The ends lost 4 bases at V and 1 base at J; junction bases unmatched: 8. This CDR3 comprises 17 residues. The germline V gene has CDR1 SGHKS and CDR2 YYEKEE (reference sequence).

The rearrangement uses TRBV5-5 and TRBJ2-7; 13 nucleotides agree with TRBD2. What was sequenced was peripheral blood. The receptor was derived from a man between 65 and 85 years old with acute or convalescent COVID-19. The CDR3: CASSLGLAGEMSYEQYF. Written as DNA, the CDR3 is TGTGCCAGCAGCCTTGGACTAGCGGGGGAAATGTCCTACGAGCAGTACTTC.